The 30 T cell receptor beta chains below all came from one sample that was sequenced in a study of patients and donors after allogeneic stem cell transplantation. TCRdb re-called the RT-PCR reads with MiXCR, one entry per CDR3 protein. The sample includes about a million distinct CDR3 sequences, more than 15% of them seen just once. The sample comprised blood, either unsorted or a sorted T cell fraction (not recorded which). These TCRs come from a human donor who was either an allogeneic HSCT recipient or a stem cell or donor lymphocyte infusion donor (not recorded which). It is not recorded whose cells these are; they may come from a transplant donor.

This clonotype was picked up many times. The DNA of the CDR3 is TGCGCCAGCAGCTTTTCAGGTGTGGGCACCGGGGAGCTGTTTTTT. This codes for CASSFSGVGTGELFF. The V gene is TRBV5-1, the J gene TRBJ2-2; D uncertain. The CDR3 has 15 amino acids. Trimming stripped 2 bases from V and 4 bases from J, with 12 bases between. CDR1 is SGHRS and CDR2 is YFSETQ in the germline V gene.

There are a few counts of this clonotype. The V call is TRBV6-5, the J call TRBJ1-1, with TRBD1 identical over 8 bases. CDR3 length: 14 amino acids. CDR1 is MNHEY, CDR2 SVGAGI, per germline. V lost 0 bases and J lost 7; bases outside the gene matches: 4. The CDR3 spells CASSYSGQASEAFF. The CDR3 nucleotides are TGTGCCAGCAGTTACTCGGGACAGGCTAGTGAAGCTTTCTTT.

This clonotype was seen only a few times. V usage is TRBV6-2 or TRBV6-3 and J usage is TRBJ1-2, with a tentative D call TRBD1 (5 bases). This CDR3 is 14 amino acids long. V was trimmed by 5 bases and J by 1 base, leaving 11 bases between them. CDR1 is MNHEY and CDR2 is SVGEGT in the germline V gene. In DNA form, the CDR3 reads TGTGCCAGCAGTCCCGGGACTAATAACTATGGCTACACCTTC. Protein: CASSPGTNNYGYTF.

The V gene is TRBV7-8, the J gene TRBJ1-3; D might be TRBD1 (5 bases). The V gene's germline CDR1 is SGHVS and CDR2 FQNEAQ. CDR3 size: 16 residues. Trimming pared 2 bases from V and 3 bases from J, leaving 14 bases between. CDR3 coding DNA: TGTGCCAGCAGCTTAAGGGGCATTGAGTTTGGAAACACCATATATTTT. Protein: CASSLRGIEFGNTIYF. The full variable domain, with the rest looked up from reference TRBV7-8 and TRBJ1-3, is GAGVSQSPRYKVAKRGQDVALRCDPISGHVSLFWYQQALGQGPEFLTYFQNEAQLDKSGLPSDRFFAERPEGSVSTLKIQRTQQEDSAVYLCASSLRGIEFGNTIYFGEGSWLTVV.

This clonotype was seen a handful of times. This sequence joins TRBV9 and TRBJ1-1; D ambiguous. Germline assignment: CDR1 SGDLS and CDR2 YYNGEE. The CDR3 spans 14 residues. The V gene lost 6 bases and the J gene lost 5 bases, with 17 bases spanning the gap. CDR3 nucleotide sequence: TGTGCCAGCACCCCGGCGAGGGTGGGAACTGAAGCTTTCTTT. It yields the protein CASTPARVGTEAFF.

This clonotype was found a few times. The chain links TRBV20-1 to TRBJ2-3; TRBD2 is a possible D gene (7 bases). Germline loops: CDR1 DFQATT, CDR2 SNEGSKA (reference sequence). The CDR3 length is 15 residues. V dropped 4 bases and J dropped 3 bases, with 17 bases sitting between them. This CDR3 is CSAKSGGAGTDTQYF. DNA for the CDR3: TGCAGTGCTAAAAGTGGGGGGGCAGGGACAGATACGCAGTATTTT.

CDR3 sequence (DNA): TGTGCCAGCAGCCATACCTATAGCGGGAGGGCCTTCCATACGCAGTATTTT. This sequence encodes CASSHTYSGRAFHTQYF. This rearrangement joins TRBV3-1 to TRBJ2-3; TRBD2 agrees at 11 bases. V lost 3 bases, J lost 7 bases, and 12 bases stayed unmatched. The CDR3 is 17 amino acids. Germline values: CDR1 LGHDT, CDR2 YNNKEL (reference sequence).

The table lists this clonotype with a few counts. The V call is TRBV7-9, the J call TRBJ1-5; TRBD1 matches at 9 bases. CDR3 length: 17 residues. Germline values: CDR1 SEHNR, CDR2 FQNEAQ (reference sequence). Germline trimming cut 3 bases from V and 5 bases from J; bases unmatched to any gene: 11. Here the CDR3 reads CASSFGQGLGSDQPQHF. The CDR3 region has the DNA TGTGCCAGCAGCTTTGGACAGGGGTTGGGATCGGATCAGCCCCAGCATTTT.

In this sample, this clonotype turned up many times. CDR3 sequence: CASRLDFQPQHF. In DNA form, the CDR3 reads TGTGCCAGCAGGCTGGATTTTCAGCCCCAGCATTTT. The chain joins TRBV12-3 or TRBV12-4 to TRBJ1-5; D uncertain. The CDR3 has 12 amino acids. Deletions cut 6 bases from V and 6 bases from J, with 9 bases between.

The CDR3 sequence is CSGTPGLEEETDTQYF. The CDR3 DNA sequence: TGCAGCGGAACCCCGGGACTAGAAGAGGAGACAGATACGCAGTATTTT. The rearrangement joins TRBV29-1 to TRBJ2-3, with TRBD2 matching over 8 bases. CDR1 SQVTM and CDR2 ANQGSEA come from the germline V gene. This CDR3 comprises 16 residues. J was trimmed by 3 bases and V by 7 bases; bases with no gene match: 15.

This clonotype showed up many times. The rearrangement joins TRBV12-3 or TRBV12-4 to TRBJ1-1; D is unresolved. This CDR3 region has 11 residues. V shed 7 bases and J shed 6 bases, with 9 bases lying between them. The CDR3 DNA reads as TGTGCCAGCACCAAGGTCGCTGAAGCTTTCTTT. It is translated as CASTKVAEAFF.

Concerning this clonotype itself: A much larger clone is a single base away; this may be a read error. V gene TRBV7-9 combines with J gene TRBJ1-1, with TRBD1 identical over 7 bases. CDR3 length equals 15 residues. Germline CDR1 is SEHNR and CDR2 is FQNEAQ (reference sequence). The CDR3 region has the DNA TGTGCCAGCAGCACCCGGCGACAGGGTGACACTAAAGCTTTCTTT. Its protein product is CASSTRRQGDTKAFF.

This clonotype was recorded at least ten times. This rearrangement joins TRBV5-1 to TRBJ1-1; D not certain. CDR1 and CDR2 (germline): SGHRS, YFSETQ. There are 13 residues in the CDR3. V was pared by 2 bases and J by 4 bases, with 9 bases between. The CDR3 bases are TGCGCCAGCAGCTTCGGGGATGGCACTGAAGCTTTCTTT. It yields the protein CASSFGDGTEAFF.

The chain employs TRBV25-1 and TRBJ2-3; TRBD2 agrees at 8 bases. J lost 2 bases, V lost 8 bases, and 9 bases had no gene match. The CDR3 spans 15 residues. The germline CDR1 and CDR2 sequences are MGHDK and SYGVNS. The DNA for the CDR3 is TGTGCCAGCTGTGGTACCGGGAGGGTCACAGATACGCAGTATTTT. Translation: CASCGTGRVTDTQYF.

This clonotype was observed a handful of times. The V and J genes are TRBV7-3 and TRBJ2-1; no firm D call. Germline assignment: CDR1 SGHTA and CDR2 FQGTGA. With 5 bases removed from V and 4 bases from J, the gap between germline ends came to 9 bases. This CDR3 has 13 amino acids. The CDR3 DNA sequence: TGTGCCAGCAGCATGGGTCTTTACAATGAGCAGTTCTTC. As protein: CASSMGLYNEQFF.

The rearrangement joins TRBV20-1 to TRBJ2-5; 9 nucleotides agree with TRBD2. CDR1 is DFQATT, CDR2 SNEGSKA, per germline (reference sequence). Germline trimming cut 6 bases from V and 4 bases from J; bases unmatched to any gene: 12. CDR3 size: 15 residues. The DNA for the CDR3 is TGCAGTGCCTCGGCTCTAGCGGGAATCCCAGAGACCCAGTACTTC. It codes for CSASALAGIPETQYF.

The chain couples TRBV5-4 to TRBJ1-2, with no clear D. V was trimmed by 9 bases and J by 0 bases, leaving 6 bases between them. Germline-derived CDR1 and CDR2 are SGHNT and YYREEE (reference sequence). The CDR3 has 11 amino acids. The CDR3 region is CATASNYGYTF. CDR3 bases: TGTGCCACTGCCTCTAACTATGGCTACACCTTC. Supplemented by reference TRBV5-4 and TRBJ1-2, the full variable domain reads ETGVTQSPTHLIKTRGQQVTLRCSSQSGHNTVSWYQQALGQGPQFIFQYYREEENGRGNFPPRFSGLQFPNYSSELNVNALELDDSALYLCATASNYGYTFGSGTRLTVV.

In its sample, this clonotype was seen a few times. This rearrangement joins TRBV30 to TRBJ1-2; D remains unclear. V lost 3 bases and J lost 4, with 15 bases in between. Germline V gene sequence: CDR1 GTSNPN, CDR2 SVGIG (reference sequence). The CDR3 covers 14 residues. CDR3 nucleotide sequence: TGTGCCTGGAGCCCCCGGGCGTGGGGCTATGGCTACACCTTC. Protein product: CAWSPRAWGYGYTF.

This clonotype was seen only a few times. The DNA for the CDR3 is TGTGCCAGCAGCCCAGGACAGGGGGGATCGTATGGCTACACCTTC. This codes for CASSPGQGGSYGYTF. J is TRBJ1-2 and V is TRBV11-2; 10 nucleotides match TRBD1. CDR1 and CDR2 (germline): SGHAT, FQNNGV. The V gene end was trimmed by 5 bases and the J gene end by 5 bases; junction bases not matched to a gene: 8. The CDR3 extends over 15 amino acids.

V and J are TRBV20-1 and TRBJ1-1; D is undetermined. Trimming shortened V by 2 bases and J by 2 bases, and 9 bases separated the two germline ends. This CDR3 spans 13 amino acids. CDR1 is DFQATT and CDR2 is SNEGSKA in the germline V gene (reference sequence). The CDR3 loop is CSARTEINTEAFF. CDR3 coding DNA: TGCAGTGCTAGAACAGAGATCAACACTGAAGCTTTCTTT.

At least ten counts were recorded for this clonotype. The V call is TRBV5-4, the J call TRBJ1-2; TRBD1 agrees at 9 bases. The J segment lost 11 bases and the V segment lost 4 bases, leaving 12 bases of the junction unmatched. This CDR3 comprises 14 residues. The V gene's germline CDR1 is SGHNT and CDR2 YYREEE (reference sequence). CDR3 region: CASSNRDRVLRYTF. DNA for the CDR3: TGTGCCAGCAGCAACCGGGACAGGGTATTACGGTACACCTTC.

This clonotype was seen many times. CDR3 sequence (DNA): TGCGCCAGCAGCCTAGGACGCACATCAGATTCACCCCTCCACTTT. Residues: CASSLGRTSDSPLHF. The rearrangement links TRBV5-1 to TRBJ1-6; unclear D gene. The CDR3 covers 15 residues. Germline V CDR1 and CDR2: SGHRS, YFSETQ. Trimming cost V 4 bases and J 8 bases, with 16 bases left between them. Drawing the rest from reference TRBV5-1 and TRBJ1-6, the complete variable domain is KAGVTQTPRYLIKTRGQQVTLSCSPISGHRSVSWYQQTPGQGLQFLFEYFSETQRNKGNFPGRFSGRQFSNSRSEMNVSTLELGDSALYLCASSLGRTSDSPLHFGNGTRLTVT.

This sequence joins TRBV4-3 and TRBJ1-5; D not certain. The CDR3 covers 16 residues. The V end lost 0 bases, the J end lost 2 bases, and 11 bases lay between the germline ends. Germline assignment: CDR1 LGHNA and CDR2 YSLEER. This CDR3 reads CASSQEVSGGNQPQHF. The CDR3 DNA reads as TGCGCCAGCAGCCAAGAAGTTTCCGGGGGCAATCAGCCCCAGCATTTT.

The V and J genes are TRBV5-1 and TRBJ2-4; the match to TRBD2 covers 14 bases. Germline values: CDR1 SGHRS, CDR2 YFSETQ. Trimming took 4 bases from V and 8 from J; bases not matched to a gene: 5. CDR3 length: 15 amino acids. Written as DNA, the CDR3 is TGCGCCAGCAGCGGGACTAGCGGGAGTGCGTACATTCAGTACTTC. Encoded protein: CASSGTSGSAYIQYF. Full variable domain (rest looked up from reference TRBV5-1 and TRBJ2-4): KAGVTQTPRYLIKTRGQQVTLSCSPISGHRSVSWYQQTPGQGLQFLFEYFSETQRNKGNFPGRFSGRQFSNSRSEMNVSTLELGDSALYLCASSGTSGSAYIQYFGAGTRLSVL.

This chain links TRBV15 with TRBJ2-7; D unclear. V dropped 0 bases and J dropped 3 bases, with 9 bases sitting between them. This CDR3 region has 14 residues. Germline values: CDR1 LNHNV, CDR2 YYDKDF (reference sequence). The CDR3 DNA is TGTGCCACCAGCAGAGAGGGTAGCCGCTACGAGCAGTACTTC. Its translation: CATSREGSRYEQYF.

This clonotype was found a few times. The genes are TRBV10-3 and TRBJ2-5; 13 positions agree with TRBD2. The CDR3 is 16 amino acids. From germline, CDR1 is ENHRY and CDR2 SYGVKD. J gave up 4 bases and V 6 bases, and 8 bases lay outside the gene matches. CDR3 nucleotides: TGTGCCATCAGGAGAGGACTAGCGGGGGACCGAGAGACCCAGTACTTC. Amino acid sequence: CAIRRGLAGDRETQYF.

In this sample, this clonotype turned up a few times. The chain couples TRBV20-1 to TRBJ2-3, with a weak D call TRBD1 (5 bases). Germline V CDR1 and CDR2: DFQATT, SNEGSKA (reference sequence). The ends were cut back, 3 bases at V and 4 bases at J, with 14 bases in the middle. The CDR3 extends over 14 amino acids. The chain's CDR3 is CSARQGSLADTQYF. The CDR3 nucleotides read TGCAGTGCTAGGCAGGGATCCCTCGCAGATACGCAGTATTTT.

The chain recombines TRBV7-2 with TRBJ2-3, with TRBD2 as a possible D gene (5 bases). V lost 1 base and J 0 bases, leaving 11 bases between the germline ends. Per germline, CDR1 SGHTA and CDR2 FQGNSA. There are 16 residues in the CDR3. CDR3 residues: CASSLVSQRSTDTQYF. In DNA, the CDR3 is TGTGCCAGCAGCTTAGTCTCCCAGCGGAGCACAGATACGCAGTATTTT.

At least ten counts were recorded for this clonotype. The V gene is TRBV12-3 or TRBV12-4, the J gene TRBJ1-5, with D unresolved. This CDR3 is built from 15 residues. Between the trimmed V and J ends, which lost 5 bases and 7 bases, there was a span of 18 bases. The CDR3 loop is CASSPSIKPMQPQHF. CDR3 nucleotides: TGTGCCAGCAGTCCCAGTATAAAGCCTATGCAGCCCCAGCATTTT.

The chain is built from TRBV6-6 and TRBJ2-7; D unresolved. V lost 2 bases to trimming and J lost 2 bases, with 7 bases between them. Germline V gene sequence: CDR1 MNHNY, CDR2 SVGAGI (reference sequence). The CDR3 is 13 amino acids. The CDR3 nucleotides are TGTGCCAGCAGTTACGAAAGGGCCTACGAGCAGTACTTC. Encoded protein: CASSYERAYEQYF.